The present TCR delta chain was sequenced within a study of gamma-delta T cells after stem cell transplantation (TCRdb year 2016). The library was made by RT-PCR. This sample was sequenced with an Illumina MiSeq. Public reads were reanalyzed in TCRdb with CATT, and rows carrying the same DNA were merged afterwards. The table for this sample lists around 1,700 delta-chain clones; approximately 4.8% of them were counted only once. Together, the top ten hold roughly 13% of the sample. Counted from cysteine to phenylalanine, this CDR3 has 20 amino acids. Here the CDR3 DNA is all that survives: 60 bases in frame from base 1. The germline V and J ends show losses of 3 bases and 1 base respectively, and no gene match explains 21 bases of the junction. CDR1 and CDR2 are read off the germline V gene as GEAIGNYY and EKD. As concerns this clone: The specificity of this receptor is unknown. Base qualities are not provided; no much larger clone lies one nucleotide away.

Sample: gamma-delta T cells. The receptor was derived from a human donor. It is not recorded whose cells these are; they may come from a transplant donor. The chain is made from TRDV2 and TRDJ1; TRDD3 lines up with 8 middle nucleotides. The CDR3 region: CACDSISPTGGLKFTDKLIF. The DNA reads as follows: TGTGCCTGTGACTCCATTTCCCCGACTGGGGGCCTTAAATTCACCGATAAACTCATCTTT.